This T cell receptor beta chain derives from a study of CD8 T cells in acute hepatitis C reinfection (dated by TCRdb to about 2021). Turning to the overall study: The study profiled the TCRbeta repertoire of CD8+ T cells specific for the HCV NS3-1073 epitope during acute infection and after viral clearance. A handful of spontaneous resolvers contributed paired acute and follow-up samples.

Concerning this clone itself: Its recognized antigen is unknown. Per-nucleotide qualities are absent, and no much larger clonotype sits a single base away.

The study at large found these results: NS3-1073 specific repertoires were highly diverse, with no significant diversity differences between acute resolver, follow-up resolver and acute chronic samples. Only the TCRbeta chain was sequenced in bulk, so alphabeta pairing of public clonotypes could not be determined. CDR3 sequences shared with other epitopes were rarely observed, and exact matching may have been limited by differing sequencing approaches. Preferential use of the TRBV04 and TRBV06 gene families was observed in all groups, and this preferential usage was not explained by overrepresentation in the naive pool. About 13 public clonotypes were found regardless of outcome; one public clonotype used V04-02/J02-02. No follow-up repertoires were available for chronically infected subjects, since NS3-1073 specific cells were too rare to be sorted.

Genomic DNA was extracted from the FACS-sorted cells, and the TCRbeta chains were sequenced by the commercial immunoSEQ service. The study's own analysis went as follows. ImmunoSEQ Analyzer software v3.0 and R v3.5.1 were used to analyze the repertoire data. Only productive rearrangements were analyzed, because sequences with stop codons or out-of-frame rearrangements were removed. The sequencing provider supplied the metrics for Simpson diversity, Shannon entropy, CDR3 length and nucleotide addition. Based on frequency, clonotypes were placed into dominant, sub-dominant, low or lowest abundance groups, and clonotypes under 0.1% were left out of most analyses. A CDR3 amino acid clonotype was called public when found in at least two subjects at a cumulative frequency of at least 0.5%. In its TCRdb copy, this immuneACCESS table keeps in-frame sequences only and misses some clones. Where compared with another copy, unresolved V genes explain less than half of these, and the others have no known cause. Clone size and V and J calls were adopted from that table, with D and trimming inferred from the DNA. Here the sample has 30,000 to 45,000 clones; 70% to 90% occur a single time. In total, the top ten clones hold approximately 11% of the sample.

The time point tag for this specimen amounts to: naive CD8 control sorted from an acute-time-point sample. Enrolled in the Montreal Hepatitis C Cohort (HEPCO) in Canada, the donors were people who inject drugs, and these donors were followed every 3 months. Acute primary HCV infection was defined as a positive HCV RNA or antibody test after a negative test within the previous 24 weeks. CD3, CD8 and CD45RO antibodies were used for surface staining, and dead cells were excluded with an aqua fixable dye. 8 spontaneous resolvers, defined by HCV RNA clearance within 24 weeks, were included in the cohort. From thawed, previously cryostored peripheral blood mononuclear cells, CD8+ T cells were purified through negative selection performed by means of the MACS CD8+ T cell Isolation Kit. Cells were sorted on a BD FACSAria II cell sorter. V lost 4 bases and J lost 2 bases, and the count of bases not matched to a germline gene is 11. The CDR3 runs 18 residues from the cysteine to the phenylalanine. Of all the DNA, just the CDR3 is kept, 54 bases in frame from base 1. CDR1 and CDR2 are drawn from the germline V gene: MNHNS, SASEGT.

The sequence links TRBV6-1 to TRBJ2-7; 13 central nucleotides agree with TRBD2. This sequence was found in a woman aged 18-29 years who spontaneously cleared hepatitis C infection. The sample was naive CD8+ T cells from PBMCs. The intended sense of this specimen's cell subset or site label: sorted total naive CD45RO-negative CD8+ T cells. Here the CDR3 is given as CASSVGLAGVSLAYEQYF. The DNA sequence reads TGTGCCAGCAGTGTTGGACTAGCGGGAGTTTCCCTAGCCTACGAGCAGTACTTC.